This T cell receptor (beta chain) originates from a study of CD8+CD57+ T cells in acquired aplastic anemia. The overall study: The average for DNA from sorted CD4+ and CD8+ cells was 3.2 ug.

Regarding the study as a whole: Under 35 was the count of CD8+ CDR3 sequences that patients shared with controls. Researchers reported that CD8+ Simpson's diversity was not significantly different in patients versus controls.

As regards this clonotype: Its antigen is undetermined.

The template used for profiling TCR beta VDJ and CDR3 was genomic DNA. MiXCR, applied by TCRdb to the reads, yields one record per CDR3 protein. The sample carries 250,000 to 350,000 distinct CDR3 sequences, around three fifths recorded once. Patients chosen for sequencing had shown CD8+CD57+ cell expansion by flow cytometry. As a group, the patients uniformly had severe acquired aplastic anemia. The sequencing sample was made of sorted CD4+, CD8+, or CD8+CD57+ T cells (not recorded which) from PBMCs. This clonotype was obtained from a human donor with aplastic anemia.

This chain's CDR3 is CASSLGGRGAVDTQYF. In DNA form, the CDR3 reads TGTGCCAGCAGCTTAGGGGGGCGGGGGGCGGTAGATACGCAGTATTTT. The V call is TRBV7-3, the J call TRBJ2-3, with 8 bases fitting TRBD2. The ends lost 2 bases at V and 5 bases at J; junction bases unmatched: 9. The CDR3 loop spans 16 amino acids. Germline CDR1 SGHTA, CDR2 FQGTGA.